This TCR beta chain appears in the sequencing data of a study of blood T cell dynamics during melanoma immunotherapy. The study, taken as a whole, reports: The study could not tell melanoma-specific clones from general immune activation.

Germline assignment: CDR1 SNHLY and CDR2 FYNNEI. The CDR3 is 16 amino acids. The V segment lost 4 bases and the J segment 6 bases; nucleotides outside the gene matches: 10. Generated by immunoSEQ multiplex PCR, the TCRdb table keeps only in-frame clones and is missing some. In the table there are around 4,800 clones, almost 90% of which are singletons. Comment on this clone: Its antigen is unidentified.

Time point defined: week 3, after first cycle of checkpoint inhibitor. The V gene is TRBV2, the J gene TRBJ2-3, with 10 bases that match TRBD1. This material consisted of blood, taken from a patient treated with checkpoint blockade. This TCR was sampled from a human donor with melanoma. The CDR3 protein is CASSVDFGTGADTQYF. The DNA for the CDR3 is TGTGCCAGCAGTGTTGATTTCGGGACAGGGGCCGATACGCAGTATTTT.